This section outlines one T cell receptor (beta chain) sequence together with its context. Its antigen is still unknown. The sample belongs to a study of a mutant IDH1 vaccine in newly diagnosed glioma. Turning to the study itself: Across weeks 1, 3, 5, 7, 11, 15, 19 and 23, patients received a vaccination each time, eight in all. In some groups vaccination began 4-6 weeks post-radiotherapy; others received it with temozolomide. Treated patients, averaging about 40 years, were about 60% male and about 40% female. Before enrollment, patients got radiotherapy alone, temozolomide alone, or mostly the combination.

This table comes from immunoSEQ multiplex PCR, and its TCRdb copy is limited to in-frame clones, with some not included. The profile shows 110,000 or so clones, 85% to 90% of them singletons. V shed 2 bases and J shed 7 bases, with 9 bases lying between them. Germline V lookup: CDR1 ENHRY, CDR2 SYGVKD. This CDR3 spans 14 amino acids. As to time point: week 11, during vaccination. Vaccination used 300 ug of mutant IDH1 20-mer peptide per dose, with topical imiquimod. The chain links TRBV10-3 to TRBJ1-6, with D maybe TRBD1 (5 bases). Source: PBMCs, taken from a glioma patient whose treatment included an IDH1 peptide vaccine. The source of this sequence is a woman between 50 and 59 years old with glioma. The CDR3 sequence is CAISEQGGNSPLHF. The CDR3 DNA reads TGTGCCATCAGTGAGCAGGGAGGGAATTCACCCCTCCACTTT.